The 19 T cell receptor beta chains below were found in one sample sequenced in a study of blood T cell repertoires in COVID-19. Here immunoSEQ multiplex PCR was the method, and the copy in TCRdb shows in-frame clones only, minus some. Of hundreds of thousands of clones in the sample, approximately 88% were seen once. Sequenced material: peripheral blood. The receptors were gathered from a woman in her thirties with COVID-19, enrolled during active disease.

The CDR3 DNA is TGTGCCAGCAGTTACGATAGCGGGAGTGCGGGGGAGACCCAGTACTTC. As protein: CASSYDSGSAGETQYF. This sequence joins TRBV6-5 and TRBJ2-5; 9 nucleotides align to TRBD2. Germline V gives CDR1 MNHEY, CDR2 SVGAGI. This CDR3 is built from 16 residues. Trimming at V came to 2 bases and at J to 5 bases, leaving 9 bases not matched to a gene.

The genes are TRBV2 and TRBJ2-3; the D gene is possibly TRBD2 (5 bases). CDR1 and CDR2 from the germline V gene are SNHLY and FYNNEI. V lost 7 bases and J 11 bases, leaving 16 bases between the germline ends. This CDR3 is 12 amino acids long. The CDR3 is CASTPDAGGQYF. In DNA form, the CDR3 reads TGTGCCAGCACCCCGGATGCAGGAGGGCAGTATTTT.

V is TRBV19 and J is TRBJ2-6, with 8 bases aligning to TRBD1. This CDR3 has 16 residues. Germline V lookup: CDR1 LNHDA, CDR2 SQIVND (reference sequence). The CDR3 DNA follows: TGTGCTACAGGGGACAGGTTAAGCTCTGGGGCCAACGTCCTGACTTTC. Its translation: CATGDRLSSGANVLTF.

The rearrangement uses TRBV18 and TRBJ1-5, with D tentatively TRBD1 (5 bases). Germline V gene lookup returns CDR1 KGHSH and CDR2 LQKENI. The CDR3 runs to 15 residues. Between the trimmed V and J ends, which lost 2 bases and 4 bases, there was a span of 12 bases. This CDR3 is CASSPNRQPNQPQHF. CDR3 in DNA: TGTGCCAGCTCACCAAACAGGCAGCCGAATCAGCCCCAGCATTTT.

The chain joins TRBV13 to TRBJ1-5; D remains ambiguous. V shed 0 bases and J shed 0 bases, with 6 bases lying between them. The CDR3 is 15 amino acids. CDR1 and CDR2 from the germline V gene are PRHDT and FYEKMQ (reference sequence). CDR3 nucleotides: TGTGCCAGCAGCTTAGGTATTAATAGCAATCAGCCCCAGCATTTT. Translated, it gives CASSLGINSNQPQHF.

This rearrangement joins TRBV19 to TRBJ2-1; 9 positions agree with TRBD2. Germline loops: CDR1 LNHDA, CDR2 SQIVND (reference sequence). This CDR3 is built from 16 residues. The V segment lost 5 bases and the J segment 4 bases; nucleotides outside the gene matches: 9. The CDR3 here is CASSLASGIGYNEQFF. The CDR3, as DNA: TGTGCCAGTAGTCTGGCTAGCGGGATAGGGTACAATGAGCAGTTCTTC.

CDR3 sequence reads: CASSAAGGEETQYF. The CDR3 coding sequence is TGTGCCAGCAGCGCAGCGGGGGGCGAAGAGACCCAGTACTTC. The chain joins TRBV5-5 to TRBJ2-5; 9 positions match TRBD2. Per the germline V gene, CDR1 is SGHKS and CDR2 is YYEKEE (reference sequence). V lost 4 bases, J lost 3 bases, and 4 bases stayed unmatched. This CDR3 has 14 amino acids.

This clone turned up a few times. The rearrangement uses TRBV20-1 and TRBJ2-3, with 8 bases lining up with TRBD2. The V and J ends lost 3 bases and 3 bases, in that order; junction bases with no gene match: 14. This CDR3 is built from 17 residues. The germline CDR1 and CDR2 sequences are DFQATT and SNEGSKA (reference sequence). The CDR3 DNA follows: TGCAGTGCTAGTTTACCATTAGGTAGCGGGAATACAGATACGCAGTATTTT. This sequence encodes CSASLPLGSGNTDTQYF.

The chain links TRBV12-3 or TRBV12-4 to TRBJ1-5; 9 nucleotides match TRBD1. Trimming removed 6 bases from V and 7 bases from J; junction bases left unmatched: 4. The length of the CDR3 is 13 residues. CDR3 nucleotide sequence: TGTGCCAGCAGCTGGGACAGGGACCAGCCCCAGCATTTT. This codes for CASSWDRDQPQHF.

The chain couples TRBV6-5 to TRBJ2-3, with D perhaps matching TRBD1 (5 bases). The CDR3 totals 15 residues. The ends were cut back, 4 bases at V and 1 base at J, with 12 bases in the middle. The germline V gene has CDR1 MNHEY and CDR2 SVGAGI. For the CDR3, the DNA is TGTGCCAGCAGTTCCGCCAGGGTAGGCACAGATACGCAGTATTTT. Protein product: CASSSARVGTDTQYF.

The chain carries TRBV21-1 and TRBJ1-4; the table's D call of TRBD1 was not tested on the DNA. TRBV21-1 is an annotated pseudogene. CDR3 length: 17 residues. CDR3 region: CASSKVGQDATNEKLFF. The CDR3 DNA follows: TGTGCCAGCAGCAAAGTGGGACAAGACGCAACTAATGAAAAACTGTTTTTT.

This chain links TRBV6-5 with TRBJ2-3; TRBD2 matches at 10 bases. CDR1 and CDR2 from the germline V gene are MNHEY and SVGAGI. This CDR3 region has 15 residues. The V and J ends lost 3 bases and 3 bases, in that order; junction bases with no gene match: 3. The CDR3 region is CASSYGAGGTDTQYF. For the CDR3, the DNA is TGTGCCAGCAGTTATGGAGCGGGAGGGACAGATACGCAGTATTTT.

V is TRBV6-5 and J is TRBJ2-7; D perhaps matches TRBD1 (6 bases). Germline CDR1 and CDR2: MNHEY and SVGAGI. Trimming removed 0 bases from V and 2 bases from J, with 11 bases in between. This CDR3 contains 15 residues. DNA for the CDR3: TGTGCCAGCAGTTACTCGACTACAGGGACCTACGAGCAGTACGTC. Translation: CASSYSTTGTYEQYV.

CDR3 loop: CASSPLTSGSTDTQYF. The CDR3, as DNA: TGCGCCAGCAGCCCACTCACTAGCGGGTCCACAGATACGCAGTATTTT. The J gene is TRBJ2-3, the V gene TRBV4-3, with 9 positions matching TRBD2. V gave up 4 bases and J gave up 2 bases; unmatched junction bases: 7. The germline V gene has CDR1 LGHNA and CDR2 YSLEER. The CDR3 consists of 16 residues.

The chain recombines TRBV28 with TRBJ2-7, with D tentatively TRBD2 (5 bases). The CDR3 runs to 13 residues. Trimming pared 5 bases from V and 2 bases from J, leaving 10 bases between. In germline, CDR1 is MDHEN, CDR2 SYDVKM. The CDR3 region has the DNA TGTGCCAGCAGTATCCACGGGGCCTACGAGCAGTACTTC. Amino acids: CASSIHGAYEQYF.

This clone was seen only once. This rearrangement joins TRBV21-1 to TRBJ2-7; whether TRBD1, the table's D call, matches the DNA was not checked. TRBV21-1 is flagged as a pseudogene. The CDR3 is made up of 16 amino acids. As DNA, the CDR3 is TGTGCCAGCAGCAAAGGAACACAGGAGACCCTCTACGAGCAGTACGTC. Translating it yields CASSKGTQETLYEQYV.

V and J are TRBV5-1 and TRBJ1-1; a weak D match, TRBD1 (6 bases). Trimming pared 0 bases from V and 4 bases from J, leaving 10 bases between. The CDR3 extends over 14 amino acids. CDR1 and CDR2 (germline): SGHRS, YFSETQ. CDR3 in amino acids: CASSLAQGSTEAFF. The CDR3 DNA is TGCGCCAGCAGCTTGGCCCAGGGGAGCACTGAAGCTTTCTTT.

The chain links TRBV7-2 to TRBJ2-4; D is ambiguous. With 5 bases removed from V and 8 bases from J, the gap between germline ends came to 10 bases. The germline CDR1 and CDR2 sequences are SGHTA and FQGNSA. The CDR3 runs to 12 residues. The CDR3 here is CASSILQDIQYF. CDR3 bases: TGTGCCAGCAGCATACTCCAGGACATTCAGTACTTC.

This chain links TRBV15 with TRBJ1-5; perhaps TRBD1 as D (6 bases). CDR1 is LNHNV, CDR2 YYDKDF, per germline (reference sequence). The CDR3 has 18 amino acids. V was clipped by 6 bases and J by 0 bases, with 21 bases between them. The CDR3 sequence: CATRLGAGEGYSNQPQHF. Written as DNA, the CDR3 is TGTGCCACCAGGTTGGGGGCAGGGGAGGGCTATAGCAATCAGCCCCAGCATTTT.